Following are 17 T cell receptor beta chains from one sample sequenced in a study of blood T cell repertoires in COVID-19. The assay was immunoSEQ multiplex PCR, and TCRdb's table has in-frame clones only and misses some. This table holds some 50,000 clones, 86% found once. Specimen: peripheral blood. These TCRs come from a man aged 35 to 55 with active COVID-19.

This clone appeared once. The V gene is TRBV7-8, the J gene TRBJ2-1; 9 bases line up with TRBD1. CDR1 is SGHVS, CDR2 FQNEAQ, per germline. The V gene end was trimmed by 1 base and the J gene end by 6 bases; junction bases not matched to a gene: 4. The CDR3 has 15 residues. In DNA form, the CDR3 reads TGTGCCAGCAGCTTAGTGACAGGGGGGGGCAATGAGCAGTTCTTC. It codes for CASSLVTGGGNEQFF. The variable domain in full, completed from reference TRBV7-8 and TRBJ2-1, reads GAGVSQSPRYKVAKRGQDVALRCDPISGHVSLFWYQQALGQGPEFLTYFQNEAQLDKSGLPSDRFFAERPEGSVSTLKIQRTQQEDSAVYLCASSLVTGGGNEQFFGPGTRLTVL.

The V call is TRBV6-6, the J call TRBJ2-2, with 14 nucleotides matching TRBD2. The germline gives CDR1 MNHNY, CDR2 SVGAGI (reference sequence). The CDR3 spans 15 residues. J gave up 6 bases and V 6 bases, and 3 bases lay outside the gene matches. CDR3 in DNA: TGTGCCAGCAGGGGGACTAGCGGGAGAGCCGGGGAGCTGTTTTTT. It translates to CASRGTSGRAGELFF.

The sample holds one count of this clone. The chain employs TRBV7-8 and TRBJ2-7, with D possibly matching TRBD1 (5 bases). Looked up from germline, CDR1 is SGHVS and CDR2 is FQNEAQ. The CDR3 has 14 residues. Trimming shortened V by 1 base and J by 2 bases, and 9 bases separated the two germline ends. CDR3 coding DNA: TGTGCCAGCAGCTTAGGACAGAGACCCTACGAGCAGTACTTC. It yields the protein CASSLGQRPYEQYF. The whole variable domain, remainder taken from reference TRBV7-8 and TRBJ2-7, is GAGVSQSPRYKVAKRGQDVALRCDPISGHVSLFWYQQALGQGPEFLTYFQNEAQLDKSGLPSDRFFAERPEGSVSTLKIQRTQQEDSAVYLCASSLGQRPYEQYFGPGTRLTVT.

The chain links TRBV30 to TRBJ2-5; 11 nucleotides match TRBD1. Germline V gene lookup returns CDR1 GTSNPN and CDR2 SVGIG (reference sequence). The ends lost 5 bases at V and 1 base at J; junction bases unmatched: 3. This CDR3 comprises 14 residues. The DNA for the CDR3 is TGTGCCTGGTCCGGGACAGGGGGCCAAGAGACCCAGTACTTC. It codes for CAWSGTGGQETQYF. Variable domain in full (rest from reference TRBV30 and TRBJ2-5): SQTIHQWPATLVQPVGSPLSLECTVEGTSNPNLYWYRQAAGRGLQLLFYSVGIGQISSEVPQNLSASRPQDRQFILSSKKLLLSDSGFYLCAWSGTGGQETQYFGPGTRLLVL.

The chain is built from TRBV7-3 and TRBJ2-1; D may be TRBD2 (5 bases). The germline V gene encodes CDR1 SGHTA and CDR2 FQGTGA. V lost 2 bases and J 4 bases, leaving 12 bases between the germline ends. CDR3 length equals 15 residues. DNA of the CDR3: TGTGCCAGCAGCTTAGATAACGGGGTGTACAATGAGCAGTTCTTC. Amino acid sequence: CASSLDNGVYNEQFF.

The chain is built from TRBV30 and TRBJ2-3; 12 bases are a match to TRBD2. The CDR3 runs to 16 residues. The germline V gene has CDR1 GTSNPN and CDR2 SVGIG (reference sequence). V gave up 4 bases and J gave up 2 bases; unmatched junction bases: 7. The CDR3 is CAWTQGTSGYTDTQYF. The CDR3 DNA reads as TGTGCCTGGACCCAAGGGACTAGCGGGTACACAGATACGCAGTATTTT.

The chain couples TRBV7-3 to TRBJ2-3; a weak D match, TRBD2 (6 bases). V was trimmed by 5 bases and J by 1 base, leaving 13 bases between them. The CDR3 extends over 15 amino acids. Germline V gives CDR1 SGHTA, CDR2 FQGTGA. CDR3 DNA sequence: TGTGCCAGCAGCCTCGGGGGTGGTGGCACAGATACGCAGTATTTT. Residues: CASSLGGGGTDTQYF.

The gene calls are TRBV7-9 and TRBJ2-1, with TRBD2 identical over 10 bases. The trim removed 2 bases at V and 5 bases at J, leaving 9 bases unmatched. The germline V gene encodes CDR1 SEHNR and CDR2 FQNEAQ (reference sequence). CDR3 size: 17 residues. CDR3 loop: CASSLILFGLADNEQFF. The DNA for the CDR3 is TGTGCCAGCAGCTTAATACTCTTCGGACTAGCGGACAATGAGCAGTTCTTC.

This sequence joins TRBV18 and TRBJ1-1; 11 bases line up with TRBD1. CDR1 is KGHSH, CDR2 LQKENI, per germline. J was trimmed by 7 bases and V by 2 bases; bases with no gene match: 6. The CDR3 extends over 15 amino acids. The CDR3 nucleotides are TGTGCCAGCTCACCATCCGGGACAGGGGGTCTTGAAGCTTTCTTT. It encodes CASSPSGTGGLEAFF.

The genes are TRBV19 and TRBJ2-1; D is undetermined. Between the trimmed V and J ends, which lost 7 bases and 0 bases, there was a span of 13 bases. CDR3 size: 15 residues. Per germline, CDR1 LNHDA and CDR2 SQIVND (reference sequence). The CDR3 loop is CASTPVSSSYNEQFF. CDR3 coding DNA: TGTGCCAGTACCCCGGTCTCTAGCTCCTACAATGAGCAGTTCTTC.

This chain connects TRBV19 to TRBJ2-2; 7 bases match TRBD2. Germline trimming cut 2 bases from V and 0 bases from J; bases unmatched to any gene: 3. Per germline, CDR1 LNHDA and CDR2 SQIVND (reference sequence). This CDR3 spans 16 amino acids. CDR3 nucleotide sequence: TGTGCCAGTAGTATATCTGGGAGGGCGAACACCGGGGAGCTGTTTTTT. Protein product: CASSISGRANTGELFF.

This sequence joins TRBV7-2 and TRBJ1-3; D is ambiguous. The CDR3 spans 16 residues. Germline-derived CDR1 and CDR2 are SGHTA and FQGNSA. The germline V and J ends were trimmed by 1 base and 1 base, with 11 bases remaining between them. CDR3 amino acids: CASSLVPSPSGNTIYF. The CDR3 DNA is TGTGCCAGCAGCTTAGTACCGAGTCCATCTGGAAACACCATATATTTT. Drawing the rest from reference TRBV7-2 and TRBJ1-3, the complete variable domain is GAGVSQSPSNKVTEKGKDVELRCDPISGHTALYWYRQSLGQGLEFLIYFQGNSAPDKSGLPSDRFSAERTGGSVSTLTIQRTQQEDSAVYLCASSLVPSPSGNTIYFGEGSWLTVV.

V usage is TRBV25-1 and J usage is TRBJ2-6; weak D call: TRBD2 (5 bases). The germline V gene has CDR1 MGHDK and CDR2 SYGVNS. The CDR3 spans 15 residues. V gave up 9 bases and J gave up 4 bases, with 16 bases separating them. The CDR3, as DNA: TGTGCCAGTTCAAGACCCTCGGGAGGGGCCAACGTCCTGACTTTC. It translates to CASSRPSGGANVLTF. Complete variable domain (other parts from reference TRBV25-1 and TRBJ2-6): EADIYQTPRYLVIGTGKKITLECSQTMGHDKMYWYQQDPGMELHLIHYSYGVNSTEKGDLSSESTVSRIRTEHFPLTLESARPSHTSQYLCASSRPSGGANVLTFGAGSRLTVL.

V gene TRBV29-1 combines with J gene TRBJ1-2, with 8 bases lining up with TRBD1. The J segment lost 8 bases and the V segment lost 4 bases, leaving 12 bases of the junction unmatched. The CDR3 is made up of 14 amino acids. Germline V gene sequence: CDR1 SQVTM, CDR2 ANQGSEA. CDR3: CSVGPGGPAMGYTF. The CDR3 nucleotides read TGCAGCGTTGGTCCAGGGGGCCCCGCTATGGGCTACACCTTC.

V gene TRBV19 combines with J gene TRBJ1-2; D is uncertain. The CDR3 has 13 amino acids. Looked up from germline, CDR1 is LNHDA and CDR2 is SQIVND (reference sequence). V lost 10 bases to trimming and J lost 1 base, with 13 bases between them. DNA for the CDR3: TGTGCCACGACGGGTCTTGATAACTATGGCTACACCTTC. It yields the protein CATTGLDNYGYTF. Variable domain in full (rest from reference TRBV19 and TRBJ1-2): DGGITQSPKYLFRKEGQNVTLSCEQNLNHDAMYWYRQDPGQGLRLIYYSQIVNDFQKGDIAEGYSVSREKKESFPLTVTSAQKNPTAFYLCATTGLDNYGYTFGSGTRLTVV.

The chain links TRBV2 to TRBJ2-7; D is ambiguous. The germline V and J ends were trimmed by 4 bases and 2 bases, with 9 bases remaining between them. Per germline, CDR1 SNHLY and CDR2 FYNNEI. The CDR3 length is 13 residues. The CDR3 region is CASSAGGAYEQYF. The CDR3 nucleotides read TGTGCCAGCAGTGCTGGCGGAGCCTACGAGCAGTACTTC.

In this sample, this clone turned up a few times. The gene calls are TRBV29-1 and TRBJ1-1; the D gene is possibly TRBD1 (5 bases). V was shortened by 4 bases and J by 3 bases, with 9 bases between the two germline ends. Germline values: CDR1 SQVTM, CDR2 ANQGSEA. The CDR3 length is 12 residues. CDR3 coding DNA: TGCAGCGTTGCTCTCAGGGACACTGAAGCTTTCTTT. It specifies CSVALRDTEAFF. Variable domain in full (rest from reference TRBV29-1 and TRBJ1-1): SAVISQKPSRDICQRGTSLTIQCQVDSQVTMMFWYRQQPGQSLTLIATANQGSEATYESGFVIDKFPISRPNLTFSTLTVSNMSPEDSSIYLCSVALRDTEAFFGQGTRLTVV.